This record covers a single T cell receptor beta chain. As yet, its antigen is unknown. TCRdb re-called the 5' RACE reads; every CDR3 protein appears as one record, without DNA. The clone table shows approximately 400,000 distinct CDR3 sequences, with the ten largest holding around 2.3%. These data are taken from a study of monozygotic twins with inflammatory bowel disease. Overall study findings and caveats: IBD patients had lower TCRbeta diversity (inverse Simpson) than healthy co-twins.

Germline V CDR1 and CDR2: SGHNT, YYREEE (reference sequence). The CDR3 extends over 12 amino acids. With no T cell sorting beforehand, total RNA was isolated from whole blood. This rearrangement joins TRBV5-4 to TRBJ1-6; TCRdb lists TRBD1, though no DNA is available to test this call. The sequencing sample was made of blood. The receptor was derived from a human donor with ulcerative colitis or Crohn's disease, or a healthy co-twin of an affected twin (not recorded which). CDR3 sequence: CASSGTDSPLHF.